Listed here are 17 T cell receptor beta chains from one sample, sequenced in a study of T cells in Graves' hyperthyroidism and ophthalmopathy (dated by TCRdb to the late 2010s). Receptor libraries were prepared by multiplex PCR. Instrument on record: Illumina HiSeq 2000. The TCR beta CDR3 regions were amplified from RNA transcripts. For the first round of RT-PCR on the TCR CDR3, the HTBI primer set was used together with the Qiagen OneStep RT-PCR kit. Using fastp trimming at Q25 and MiXCR clonotype assembly, TCRdb reanalyzed the public sequencing data and kept in-frame beta chains. Identical CDR3 proteins give one entry, which carries the most common genes and DNA. Here the sample has some 370,000 distinct CDR3 sequences; around 15% occur a single time. The ten top clones hold approximately 27% of the sample. Sequenced material: blood. These receptors originate from a man over 45 with Graves' ophthalmopathy.

In this sample, this clonotype turned up many times. The chain employs TRBV3-1 and TRBJ1-2; D call uncertain. In germline, CDR1 is LGHDT, CDR2 YNNKEL (reference sequence). V dropped 4 bases and J dropped 5 bases, with 14 bases sitting between them. The CDR3 has 14 amino acids. The CDR3 DNA sequence: TGTGCCAGCAGCCCAGCCTCCGGTGTTTATGGCTACACCTTC. Its translation: CASSPASGVYGYTF.

The chain has TRBV15 and TRBJ1-5; D remains ambiguous. Looked up from germline, CDR1 is LNHNV and CDR2 is YYDKDF (reference sequence). V was cut by 7 bases and J by 4 bases, with 17 bases left in between. The CDR3 contains 15 residues. CDR3 in DNA: TGTGCCACCACCCCGAGCAGGCAGCCAAATCAGCCCCAGCATTTT. This encodes CATTPSRQPNQPQHF.

This clonotype was detected only a few times. This chain joins TRBV10-3 and TRBJ2-5; D ambiguous. Looked up from germline, CDR1 is ENHRY and CDR2 is SYGVKD. The V end lost 2 bases, the J end lost 5 bases, and 18 bases lay between the germline ends. The CDR3 sequence is 16 residues long. The CDR3 loop is CAISEALVGVGETQYF. Written as DNA, the CDR3 is TGTGCCATCAGTGAGGCCCTGGTTGGGGTTGGGGAGACCCAGTACTTC.

Points on this clonotype: This may come from a read error, since a much larger clone is one base off. The genes are TRBV11-2 and TRBJ2-4; no clear D gene. Trimming took 5 bases from V and 0 from J, leaving 20 bases between them. The CDR3 length is 18 residues. CDR1 is SGHAT and CDR2 is FQNNGV in the germline V gene. The CDR3 DNA reads as TGTGCCAGCAGCGTAGCCAAGTCCCCCAGTCTAGCCAAAAACATTCAGTACTTC. Its protein is CASSVAKSPSLAKNIQYF.

The chain employs TRBV9 and TRBJ2-6; no clear D gene. V lost 0 bases, J lost 0 bases, and 4 bases lay in between. Per the germline V gene, CDR1 is SGDLS and CDR2 is YYNGEE. CDR3 length: 15 amino acids. CDR3 in amino acids: CASSVDHSGANVLTF. The CDR3 DNA follows: TGTGCCAGCAGCGTAGATCACTCTGGGGCCAACGTCCTGACTTTC.

Concerning this clonotype: A much larger clone lies one base from this, so it may be a read error. The chain uses TRBV12-3 or TRBV12-4 and TRBJ2-1, with D maybe TRBD1 (6 bases). The V end lost 5 bases, the J end lost 3 bases, and 11 bases lay between the germline ends. The length of the CDR3 is 14 residues. CDR3 residues: CASSESTGYNEQFF. DNA of the CDR3: TGTGCCAGCAGTGAGTCGACAGGCTACAATGAGCAGTTCTTC.

This clonotype showed up just once. This chain links TRBV12-3 or TRBV12-4 with TRBJ2-4, with TRBD2 identical over 12 bases. V lost 6 bases to trimming and J lost 2 bases; unmatched junction nucleotides: 11. This CDR3 is 18 amino acids long. The CDR3 sequence: CASSRRLAGVETKNIQYF. CDR3 DNA sequence: TGTGCCAGCAGCCGAAGACTAGCGGGAGTAGAAACCAAAAACATTCAGTACTTC.

The chain recombines TRBV6-2 or TRBV6-3 with TRBJ2-3; the D gene could be TRBD1 or TRBD2 (5 bases each). The germline CDR1 and CDR2 sequences are MNHEY and SVGEGT. The V end lost 2 bases, the J end lost 1 base, and 13 bases lay between the germline ends. This CDR3 comprises 16 residues. The CDR3 DNA reads TGTGCCAGCAGTTACCTCGGGGCGTGGGGCACAGATACGCAGTATTTT. Translation gives CASSYLGAWGTDTQYF.

This clonotype was counted a few times. This chain links TRBV7-9 with TRBJ2-3; 12 positions agree with TRBD2. J was trimmed by 5 bases and V by 6 bases; bases with no gene match: 12. The CDR3 sequence is 17 residues long. Germline V CDR1 and CDR2: SEHNR, FQNEAQ (reference sequence). The CDR3 sequence is CASSFRTSGIYGDTQYF. In nucleotides, the CDR3 is TGTGCCAGCAGTTTCCGGACTAGCGGGATATACGGAGATACGCAGTATTTT.

This clonotype was seen at least ten times. The J gene is TRBJ1-2, the V gene TRBV3-1; TRBD1 aligns across 7 bases. There are 15 residues in the CDR3. Germline V lookup: CDR1 LGHDT, CDR2 YNNKEL (reference sequence). V shed 5 bases and J 4 bases; nucleotides not matched to a gene: 10. CDR3 sequence: CASSDRTGVIYGYTF. In DNA form, the CDR3 reads TGTGCCAGCAGCGATAGGACAGGCGTTATCTATGGCTACACCTTC.

The chain uses TRBV5-5 and TRBJ1-1, with 9 nucleotides matching TRBD1. There are 15 residues in the CDR3. With 3 bases clipped from V and 8 bases from J, the junction kept 11 bases outside the gene matches. The germline V gene encodes CDR1 SGHKS and CDR2 YYEKEE (reference sequence). Written as DNA, the CDR3 is TGTGCCAGCAGCTCTGGAGACAGGGGGGTTTTGGAAGCTTTCTTT. As protein: CASSSGDRGVLEAFF.

The chain carries TRBV14 and TRBJ1-4; D remains unclear. Germline values: CDR1 SGHDN, CDR2 FVKESK. This CDR3 spans 19 amino acids. Deletions cut 0 bases from V and 7 bases from J, with 24 bases between. CDR3 DNA sequence: TGTGCCAGCAGCCAAGACGCTGTAGTTGGTTTCCTAGAGACTGAAAAACTGTTTTTT. It codes for CASSQDAVVGFLETEKLFF.

This clonotype was picked up many times. The chain has TRBV11-2 and TRBJ1-1; TRBD1 matches 8 bases. CDR1 and CDR2 from the germline V gene are SGHAT and FQNNGV. The CDR3 is 14 amino acids. J was trimmed by 5 bases and V by 4 bases; bases with no gene match: 6. The CDR3, as DNA: TGTGCCAGCAGCTCCGGACAGGGTACGACTGAAGCTTTCTTT. Its protein is CASSSGQGTTEAFF.

In regard to this clonotype: A much larger clone is a single base away; this may be a read error. The chain links TRBV7-2 to TRBJ2-1, with a possible D match to TRBD1 (6 bases). Germline V gene data show CDR1 as SGHTA and CDR2 as FQGNSA. This CDR3 has 15 residues. V was clipped by 5 bases and J by 3 bases, with 14 bases between them. This CDR3 is CTSSHGQSNYNEQFF. The CDR3 DNA is TGTACCAGCAGCCATGGACAGAGCAACTACAATGAGCAGTTCTTC.

This clonotype was found many times. The V gene is TRBV3-1, the J gene TRBJ2-2; 8 bases are a match to TRBD2. This CDR3 is 17 amino acids long. V lost 4 bases and J lost 4; bases outside the gene matches: 11. CDR1 LGHDT and CDR2 YNNKEL come from the germline V gene (reference sequence). CDR3 sequence (DNA): TGTGCCAGCAGCCCCTTCAGCGGGAGTGGCGGCACCGGGGAGCTGTTTTTT. Its translation is CASSPFSGSGGTGELFF.

Many counts were recorded for this clonotype. CDR3 residues: CASSQDRAVNTEAFF. CDR3 DNA: TGTGCCAGCAGCCAAGATCGGGCAGTGAACACTGAAGCTTTCTTT. The chain combines TRBV3-1 with TRBJ1-1; D gene uncertain. The CDR3 runs to 15 residues. CDR1 is LGHDT, CDR2 YNNKEL, per germline (reference sequence). V was shortened by 0 bases and J by 0 bases, with 8 bases between the two germline ends.

The chain recombines TRBV30 with TRBJ2-2; D is unclear. CDR3 length: 14 amino acids. Germline CDR1 is GTSNPN and CDR2 is SVGIG (reference sequence). V dropped 1 base and J dropped 3 bases, with 9 bases sitting between them. The CDR3 here is CAWSGSTYTGELFF. As DNA, the CDR3 is TGTGCCTGGAGTGGTTCGACATACACCGGGGAGCTGTTTTTT.